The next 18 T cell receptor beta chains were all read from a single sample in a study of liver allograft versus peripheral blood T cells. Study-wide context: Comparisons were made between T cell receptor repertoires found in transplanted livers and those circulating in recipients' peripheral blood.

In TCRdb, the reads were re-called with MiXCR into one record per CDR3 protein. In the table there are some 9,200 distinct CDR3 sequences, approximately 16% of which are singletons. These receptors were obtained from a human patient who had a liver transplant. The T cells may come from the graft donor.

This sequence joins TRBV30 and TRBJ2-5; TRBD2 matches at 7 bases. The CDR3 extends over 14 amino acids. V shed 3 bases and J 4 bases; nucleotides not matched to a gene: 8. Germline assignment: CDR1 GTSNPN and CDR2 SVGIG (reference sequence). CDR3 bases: TGTGCCTGGAGCACTGGGACTATCGCAGAGACCCAGTACTTC. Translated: CAWSTGTIAETQYF.

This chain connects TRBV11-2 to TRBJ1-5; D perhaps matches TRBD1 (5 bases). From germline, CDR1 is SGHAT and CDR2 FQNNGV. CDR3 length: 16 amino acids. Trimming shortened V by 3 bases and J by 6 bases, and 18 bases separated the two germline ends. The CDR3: CASSLSLRGAPQPQHF. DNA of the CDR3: TGTGCCAGCAGCTTGAGCCTTAGAGGGGCGCCTCAGCCCCAGCATTTT.

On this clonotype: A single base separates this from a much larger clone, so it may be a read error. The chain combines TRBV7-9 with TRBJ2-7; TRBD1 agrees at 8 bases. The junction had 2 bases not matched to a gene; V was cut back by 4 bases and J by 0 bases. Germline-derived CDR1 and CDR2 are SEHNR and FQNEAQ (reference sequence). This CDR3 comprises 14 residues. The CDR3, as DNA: TGTGCCAGCAGCTCACAGGGGGACTCCTACGAGCAGTACTTC. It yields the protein CASSSQGDSYEQYF.

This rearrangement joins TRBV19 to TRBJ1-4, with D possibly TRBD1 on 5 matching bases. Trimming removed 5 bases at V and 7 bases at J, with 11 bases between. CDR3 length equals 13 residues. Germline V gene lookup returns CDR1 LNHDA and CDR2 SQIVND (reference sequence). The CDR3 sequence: CASSQGWGEKLFF. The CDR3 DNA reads TGTGCCAGTAGTCAGGGTTGGGGTGAAAAACTGTTTTTT.

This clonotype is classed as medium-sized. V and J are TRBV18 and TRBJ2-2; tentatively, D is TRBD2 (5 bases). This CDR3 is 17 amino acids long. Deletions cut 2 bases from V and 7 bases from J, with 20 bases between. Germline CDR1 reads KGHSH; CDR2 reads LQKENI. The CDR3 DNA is TGTGCCAGCTCACCAAGAACAACGGGAACGGCGGGCGGGGAGCTGTTTTTT. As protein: CASSPRTTGTAGGELFF.

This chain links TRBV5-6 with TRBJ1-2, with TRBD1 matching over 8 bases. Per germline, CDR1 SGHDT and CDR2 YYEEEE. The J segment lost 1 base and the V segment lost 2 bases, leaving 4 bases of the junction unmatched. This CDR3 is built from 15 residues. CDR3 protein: CASSFLQGGNYGYTF. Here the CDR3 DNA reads TGTGCCAGCAGCTTTCTACAGGGGGGTAACTATGGCTACACCTTC.

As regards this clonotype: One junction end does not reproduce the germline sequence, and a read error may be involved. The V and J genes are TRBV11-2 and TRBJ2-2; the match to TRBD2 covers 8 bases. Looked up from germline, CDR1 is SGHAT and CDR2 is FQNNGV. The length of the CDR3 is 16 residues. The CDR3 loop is CTSSLGGRRTTGELFF. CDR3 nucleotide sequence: TGTACCAGCAGCTTAGGCGGGAGGCGCACCACCGGGGAGCTGTTTTTT.

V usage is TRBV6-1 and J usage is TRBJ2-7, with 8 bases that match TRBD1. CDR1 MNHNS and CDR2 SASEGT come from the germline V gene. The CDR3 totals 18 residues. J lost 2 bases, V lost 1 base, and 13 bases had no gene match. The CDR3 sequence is CASSEVRTGLFRTYEQYF. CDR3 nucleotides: TGTGCCAGCAGTGAAGTCAGGACAGGGCTTTTTAGGACCTACGAGCAGTACTTC.

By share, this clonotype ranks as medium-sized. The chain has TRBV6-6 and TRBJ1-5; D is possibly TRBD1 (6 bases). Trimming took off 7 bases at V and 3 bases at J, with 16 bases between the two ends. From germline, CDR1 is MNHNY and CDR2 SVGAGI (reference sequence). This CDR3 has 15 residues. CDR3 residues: CASNLPGAINQPQHF. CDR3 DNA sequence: TGTGCCAGCAACCTTCCGGGGGCGATCAATCAGCCCCAGCATTTT.

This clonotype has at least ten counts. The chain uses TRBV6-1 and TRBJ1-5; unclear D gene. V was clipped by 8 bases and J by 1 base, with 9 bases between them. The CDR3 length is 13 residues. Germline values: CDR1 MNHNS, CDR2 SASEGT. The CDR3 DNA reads TGTGCCAGCCTGGACTCGAGCAATCAGCCCCAGCATTTT. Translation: CASLDSSNQPQHF.

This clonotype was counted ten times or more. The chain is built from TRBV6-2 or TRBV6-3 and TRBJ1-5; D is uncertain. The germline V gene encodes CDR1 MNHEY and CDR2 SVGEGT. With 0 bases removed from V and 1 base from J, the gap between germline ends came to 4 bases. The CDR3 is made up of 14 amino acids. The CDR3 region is CASSYSTSNQPQHF. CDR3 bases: TGTGCCAGCAGTTACTCGACCAGCAATCAGCCCCAGCATTTT.

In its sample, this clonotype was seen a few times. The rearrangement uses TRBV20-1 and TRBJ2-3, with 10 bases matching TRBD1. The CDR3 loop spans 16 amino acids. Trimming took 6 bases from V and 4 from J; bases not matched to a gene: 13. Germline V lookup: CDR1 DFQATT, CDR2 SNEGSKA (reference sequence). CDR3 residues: CSAPIRQGAGSDTQYF. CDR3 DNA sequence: TGCAGTGCGCCAATTCGACAGGGGGCCGGCTCAGATACGCAGTATTTT.

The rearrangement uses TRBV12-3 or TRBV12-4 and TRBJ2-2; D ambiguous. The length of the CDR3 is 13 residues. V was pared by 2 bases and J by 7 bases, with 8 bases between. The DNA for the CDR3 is TGTGCCAGCAGTTTAACGGTATTCGGGGAGCTGTTTTTT. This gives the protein CASSLTVFGELFF.

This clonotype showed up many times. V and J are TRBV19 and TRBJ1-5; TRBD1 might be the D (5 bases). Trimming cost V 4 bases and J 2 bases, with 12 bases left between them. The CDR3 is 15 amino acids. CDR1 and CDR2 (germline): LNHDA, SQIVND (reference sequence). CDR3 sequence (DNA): TGTGCCAGTAGTACCGTAGGGGCAGGCAATCAGCCCCAGCATTTT. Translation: CASSTVGAGNQPQHF.

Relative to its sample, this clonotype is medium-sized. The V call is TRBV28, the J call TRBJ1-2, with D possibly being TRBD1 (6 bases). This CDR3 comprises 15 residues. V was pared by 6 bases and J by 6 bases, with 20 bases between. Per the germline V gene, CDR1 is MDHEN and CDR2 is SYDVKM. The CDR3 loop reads CASRLTHERGDGYTF. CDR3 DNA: TGTGCCAGCAGGCTTACCCATGAGAGGGGGGATGGCTACACCTTC.

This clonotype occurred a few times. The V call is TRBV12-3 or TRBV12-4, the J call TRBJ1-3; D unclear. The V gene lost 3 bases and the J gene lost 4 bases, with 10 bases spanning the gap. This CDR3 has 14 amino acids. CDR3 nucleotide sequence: TGTGCCAGCAGTTTTTTCTCGGAGGGAAACACCATATATTTT. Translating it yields CASSFFSEGNTIYF.

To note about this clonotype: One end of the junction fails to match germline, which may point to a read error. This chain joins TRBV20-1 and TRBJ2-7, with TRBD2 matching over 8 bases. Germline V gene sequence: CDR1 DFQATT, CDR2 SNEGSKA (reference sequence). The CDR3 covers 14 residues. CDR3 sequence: CSAVASGRFYKQYF. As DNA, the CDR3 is TGCAGTGCTGTCGCTAGCGGGCGCTTCTACAAGCAGTACTTC.

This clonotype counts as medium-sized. The CDR3 reads CASSTGEFGYTF. CDR3 DNA sequence: TGTGCCAGCAGTACGGGGGAGTTCGGCTACACCTTC. This chain links TRBV6-5 with TRBJ1-2, with D possibly being TRBD1 (5 bases). V lost 5 bases to trimming and J lost 8 bases, with 12 bases between them. The germline V gene encodes CDR1 MNHEY and CDR2 SVGAGI. The CDR3 loop spans 12 amino acids.